The rows below give T cell receptor beta chains drawn from one sample of a study of T cells in Graves' hyperthyroidism and ophthalmopathy. TCRdb itself ran the multiplex PCR reads through MiXCR, one entry per CDR3 protein. This sample yields fewer than 800,000 distinct CDR3 sequences, of which about 15% are seen a single time; around 8.1% belongs to the top ten. Material: blood. These TCRs come from a man between 18 and 35 years old with Graves' hyperthyroidism. The CDR3 runs from the conserved cysteine through the conserved F or W. D genes are given only for firm matches. Expanded clones get a size class; other rows say once, few or many, or leave the size out.

CDR3aa: CASSTGAAFRGPDTGELFF
CDR3nt: TGTGCCAGCAGTACAGGGGCTGCCTTCAGGGGGCCAGACACCGGGGAGCTGTTTTTT
j_gene: TRBJ2-2
d_gene: TRBD1
abundance: few
v_gene: TRBV12-3/TRBV12-4

CDR3aa: CSAEGLAGGPRETQYF
CDR3nt: TGCAGTGCTGAGGGACTAGCGGGAGGGCCACGGGAGACCCAGTACTTC
j_gene: TRBJ2-5
d_gene: TRBD2
abundance: few
v_gene: TRBV20-1

CDR3aa: CASNPSGSNTDTQYF
CDR3nt: TGTGCCAGCAACCCATCGGGATCAAACACAGATACGCAGTATTTT
j_gene: TRBJ2-3
d_gene: NA
abundance: many
v_gene: TRBV12-3/TRBV12-4

CDR3aa: CSARGGREAGELFF
CDR3nt: TGCAGTGCTAGAGGCGGGAGGGAGGCCGGGGAGCTGTTTTTT
j_gene: TRBJ2-2
d_gene: TRBD2
abundance: NA
v_gene: TRBV20-1

CDR3aa: CASSLDSTTTYEQYF
CDR3nt: TGTGCCAGCAGTCTCGACAGCACAACTACCTACGAGCAGTACTTC
j_gene: TRBJ2-7
d_gene: NA
abundance: many
v_gene: TRBV6-5

CDR3aa: CASRRTQETQYF
CDR3nt: TGTGCCAGCAGACGGACCCAAGAGACCCAGTACTTC
j_gene: TRBJ2-5
d_gene: NA
abundance: many
v_gene: TRBV2

CDR3aa: CASKVGGRVSYNEQFF
CDR3nt: TGTGCCAGCAAGGTTGGCGGGAGGGTCTCCTACAATGAGCAGTTCTTC
j_gene: TRBJ2-1
d_gene: TRBD2
abundance: NA
v_gene: TRBV28

CDR3aa: CASSIRTGGASTEAFF
CDR3nt: TGCGCCAGCAGCATCAGGACAGGGGGCGCGAGCACTGAAGCTTTCTTT
j_gene: TRBJ1-1
d_gene: TRBD1
abundance: NA
v_gene: TRBV5-1

CDR3aa: CAADRVGMGNEQFF
CDR3nt: TGTGCCGCAGATCGGGTAGGGATGGGAAATGAGCAGTTCTTC
j_gene: TRBJ2-1
d_gene: NA
abundance: many
v_gene: TRBV12-3/TRBV12-4

CDR3aa: CSARRAGLAGANEQFF
CDR3nt: TGCAGTGCTAGGCGGGCGGGGCTAGCGGGAGCCAATGAGCAGTTCTTC
j_gene: TRBJ2-1
d_gene: TRBD2
abundance: NA
v_gene: TRBV20-1

CDR3aa: CAISPGDRAGYF
CDR3nt: TGTGCCATCAGTCCCGGGGACAGGGCCGGGTACTTC
j_gene: TRBJ2-5
d_gene: TRBD1
abundance: NA
v_gene: TRBV10-3

CDR3aa: CASSPSSETQYF
CDR3nt: TGTGCCAGCTCACCATCCTCAGAGACCCAGTACTTC
j_gene: TRBJ2-5
d_gene: NA
abundance: many
v_gene: TRBV18

CDR3aa: CASSYRVGDTEAFF
CDR3nt: TGTGCCAGCAGCTACAGAGTTGGAGATACTGAAGCTTTCTTT
j_gene: TRBJ1-1
d_gene: NA
abundance: many
v_gene: TRBV7-6

CDR3aa: CASSPGTDDEPQHF
CDR3nt: TGTGCCAGTAGTCCCGGGACCGACGATGAGCCCCAGCATTTT
j_gene: TRBJ1-5
d_gene: NA
abundance: NA
v_gene: TRBV19

CDR3aa: CAWSSTSGYEQYF
CDR3nt: TGTGCCTGGAGTTCGACTAGCGGGTACGAGCAGTACTTC
j_gene: TRBJ2-7
d_gene: TRBD2
abundance: many
v_gene: TRBV30

CDR3aa: CASSRLAKLATQYF
CDR3nt: TGTGCCAGCAGCCGACTAGCCAAGTTGGCTACGCAGTATTTT
j_gene: TRBJ2-3
d_gene: TRBD2
abundance: NA
v_gene: TRBV27

CDR3aa: CASSWTGTSSAGELFF
CDR3nt: TGTGCCAGCAGCTGGACCGGGACTAGTTCCGCCGGGGAGCTGTTTTTT
j_gene: TRBJ2-2
d_gene: TRBD2
abundance: few
v_gene: TRBV5-5

CDR3aa: CASSPEDSPEAFF
CDR3nt: TGTGCCAGCAGCCCGGAGGACTCCCCTGAAGCTTTCTTT
j_gene: TRBJ1-1
d_gene: NA
abundance: many
v_gene: TRBV12-3/TRBV12-4

CDR3aa: CASSSPPTLAGKNTGELFF
CDR3nt: TGTGCCAGCAGTTCGCCACCCACCTTAGCGGGAAAGAACACCGGGGAGCTGTTTTTT
j_gene: TRBJ2-2
d_gene: TRBD2
abundance: many
v_gene: TRBV28

CDR3aa: CASSHKRGFSFTDTQYF
CDR3nt: TGTGCCAGCAGTCACAAGCGGGGGTTTTCTTTCACAGATACGCAGTATTTT
j_gene: TRBJ2-3
d_gene: TRBD2
abundance: many
v_gene: TRBV6-1

CDR3aa: CASSLRGRHQPQHF
CDR3nt: TGTGCCAGCAGCTTAAGGGGGCGTCATCAGCCCCAGCATTTT
j_gene: TRBJ1-5
d_gene: TRBD1
abundance: NA
v_gene: TRBV7-2

CDR3aa: CSVGGPRGQPQHF
CDR3nt: TGCAGCGTTGGGGGGCCGCGGGGGCAGCCCCAGCATTTT
j_gene: TRBJ1-5
d_gene: NA
abundance: many
v_gene: TRBV29-1

CDR3aa: CASSDYGGAPLHF
CDR3nt: TGCGCCAGCAGTGATTACGGGGGAGCACCCCTCCACTTT
j_gene: TRBJ1-6
d_gene: NA
abundance: few
v_gene: TRBV10-2

CDR3aa: CSVVGVTSYEQYF
CDR3nt: TGCAGCGTGGTGGGAGTAACGTCCTACGAGCAGTACTTC
j_gene: TRBJ2-7
d_gene: NA
abundance: NA
v_gene: TRBV29-1